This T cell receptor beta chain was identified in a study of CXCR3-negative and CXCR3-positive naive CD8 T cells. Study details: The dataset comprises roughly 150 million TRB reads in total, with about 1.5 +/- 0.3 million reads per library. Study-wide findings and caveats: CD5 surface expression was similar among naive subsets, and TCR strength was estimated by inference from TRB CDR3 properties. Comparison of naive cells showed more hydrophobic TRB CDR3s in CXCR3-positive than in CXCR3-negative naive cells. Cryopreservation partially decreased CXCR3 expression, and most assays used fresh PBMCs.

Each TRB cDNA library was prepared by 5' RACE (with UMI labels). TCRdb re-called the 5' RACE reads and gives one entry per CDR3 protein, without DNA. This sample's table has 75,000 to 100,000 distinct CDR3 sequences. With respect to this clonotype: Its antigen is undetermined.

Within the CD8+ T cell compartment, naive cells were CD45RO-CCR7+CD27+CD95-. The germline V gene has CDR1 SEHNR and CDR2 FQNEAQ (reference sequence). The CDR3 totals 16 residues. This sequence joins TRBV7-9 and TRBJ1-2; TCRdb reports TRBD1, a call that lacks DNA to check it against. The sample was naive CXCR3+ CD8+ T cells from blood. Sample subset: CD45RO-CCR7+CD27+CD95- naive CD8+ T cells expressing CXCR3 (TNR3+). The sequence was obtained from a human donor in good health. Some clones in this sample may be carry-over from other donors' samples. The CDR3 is CASSLAPDQTNYGYTF.